These T cell receptor beta chains were read from a single sample in a study of shared clonotypes between healthy human individuals. Sequenced by immunoSEQ multiplex PCR; TCRdb stores in-frame clones only, minus some. The sample carries some 1.5 million clones, roughly 96% recorded once. The sequencing sample was made of naive CD4+ T cells sorted from blood. These receptors were obtained from a man younger than 45 in good health. CDR3s include the opening cysteine and the closing phenylalanine or tryptophan. The D gene is left open where the match is weak. Clone size is given for some rows only: seen once, a few or many times, or a class if the clone is expanded.

size	J	V	D	CDR3	DNA
once	TRBJ2-7	TRBV15	TRBD2	CATSRDLGGRAGEQYF	TGTGCCACCAGCAGAGATCTTGGCGGGAGGGCAGGCGAGCAGTACTTC
NA	TRBJ2-1	TRBV27	NA	CASRLGEGGAFNVHNEQFF	TGTGCCAGCAGACTAGGGGAGGGGGGTGCCTTCAACGTCCACAATGAGCAGTTCTTC
once	TRBJ2-3	TRBV5-1	NA	CASSSPQGTDTQYF	TGCGCCAGCAGCTCTCCGCAAGGCACAGATACGCAGTATTTT
NA	TRBJ2-3	TRBV19	NA	CASRLRGPASTDTQYF	TGTGCCAGTAGGCTCCGGGGGCCCGCTAGCACAGATACGCAGTATTTT
NA	TRBJ2-2	TRBV9	NA	CASSVGRGVVFTGELFF	TGTGCCAGCAGCGTAGGCAGAGGCGTTGTCTTTACCGGGGAGCTGTTTTTT
NA	TRBJ2-1	TRBV5-6	NA	CASSFTGVIYNEQFF	TGTGCCAGCAGCTTTACAGGAGTAATATACAATGAGCAGTTCTTC
NA	TRBJ2-2	TRBV9	NA	CASSVGPANTGELFF	TGTGCCAGCAGCGTAGGACCCGCGAACACCGGGGAGCTGTTTTTT
NA	TRBJ1-1	TRBV5-1	NA	CASTPSFGPEAFF	TGCGCCAGCACCCCTTCATTCGGGCCTGAAGCTTTCTTT
NA	TRBJ2-5	TRBV4-3	NA	CASSDYTGPKKTQYF	TGCGCCAGCAGCGACTACACCGGGCCCAAAAAGACCCAGTACTTC
NA	TRBJ1-4	TRBV5-6	NA	CASSSGYYEKLFF	TGTGCCAGCAGCTCAGGGTATTATGAAAAACTGTTTTTT
NA	TRBJ2-7	TRBV28	TRBD2	CASSLRRAGGFNEQYF	TGTGCCAGCAGTTTACGGAGGGCGGGAGGTTTCAACGAGCAGTACTTC
once	TRBJ1-2	TRBV27	NA	CASSLRGLNYGYTF	TGTGCCAGCAGTTTACGGGGGCTTAACTATGGCTACACCTTC
NA	TRBJ1-1	TRBV7-2	NA	CASSEGGQSNTEAFF	TGTGCCAGCAGCGAGGGGGGACAATCGAACACTGAAGCTTTCTTT
NA	TRBJ1-1	TRBV5-1	TRBD1	CASSLFLAGGHTEAFF	TGCGCCAGCAGCTTGTTCCTGGCAGGGGGCCATACTGAAGCTTTCTTT